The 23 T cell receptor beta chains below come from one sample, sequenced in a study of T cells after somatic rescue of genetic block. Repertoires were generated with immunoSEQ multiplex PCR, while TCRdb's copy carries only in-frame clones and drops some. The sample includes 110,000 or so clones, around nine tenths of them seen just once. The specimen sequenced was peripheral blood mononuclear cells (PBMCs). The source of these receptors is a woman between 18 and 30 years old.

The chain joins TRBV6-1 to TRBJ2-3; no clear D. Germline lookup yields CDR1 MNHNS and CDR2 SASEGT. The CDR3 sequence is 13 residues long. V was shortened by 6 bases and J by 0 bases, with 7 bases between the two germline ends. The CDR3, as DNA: TGTGCCAGCAGGTACGGGAGCACAGATACGCAGTATTTT. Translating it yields CASRYGSTDTQYF.

The CDR3 DNA is TGTGCCACCAGCACCCTAGGACTAGCGGGGGAGCAGTTCTTC. Its protein is CATSTLGLAGEQFF. The rearrangement uses TRBV15 and TRBJ2-1; 12 bases are a match to TRBD2. V shed 4 bases and J 10 bases; nucleotides not matched to a gene: 5. The germline V gene has CDR1 LNHNV and CDR2 YYDKDF (reference sequence). CDR3 length: 14 amino acids.

This CDR3 reads CASIRKVGTNQPQHF. The CDR3 DNA sequence: TGTGCCAGCATCCGAAAGGTGGGGACAAATCAGCCCCAGCATTTT. The rearrangement links TRBV6-1 to TRBJ1-5; tentative D call: TRBD1 (6 bases). Trimming removed 7 bases from V and 4 bases from J, with 17 bases in between. CDR1 is MNHNS, CDR2 SASEGT, per germline. The CDR3 is 15 amino acids.

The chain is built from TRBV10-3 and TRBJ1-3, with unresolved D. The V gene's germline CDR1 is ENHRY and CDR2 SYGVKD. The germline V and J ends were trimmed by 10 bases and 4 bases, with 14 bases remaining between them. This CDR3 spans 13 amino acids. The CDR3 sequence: CATLSQSGNTIYF. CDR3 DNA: TGTGCCACCCTCAGTCAATCAGGAAACACCATATATTTT.

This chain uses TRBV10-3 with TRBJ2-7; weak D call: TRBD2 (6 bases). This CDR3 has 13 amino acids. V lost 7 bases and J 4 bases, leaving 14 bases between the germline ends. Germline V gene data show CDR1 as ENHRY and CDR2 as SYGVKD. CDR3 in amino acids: CAIKKGEVYEQYF. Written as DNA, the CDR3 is TGTGCCATCAAGAAAGGGGAGGTGTACGAGCAGTACTTC.

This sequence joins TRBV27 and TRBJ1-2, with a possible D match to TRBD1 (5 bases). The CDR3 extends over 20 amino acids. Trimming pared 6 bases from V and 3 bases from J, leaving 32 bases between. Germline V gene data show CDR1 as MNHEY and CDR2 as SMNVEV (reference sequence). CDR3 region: CASSFRRATVRALGDYGYTF. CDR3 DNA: TGTGCCAGCAGCTTCAGGAGGGCTACAGTTAGGGCACTAGGGGACTATGGCTACACCTTC.

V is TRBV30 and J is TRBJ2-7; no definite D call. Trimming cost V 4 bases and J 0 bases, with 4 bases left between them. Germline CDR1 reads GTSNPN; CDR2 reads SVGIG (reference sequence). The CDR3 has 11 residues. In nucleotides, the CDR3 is TGTGCCTGGACAGCCTCCTACGAGCAGTACTTC. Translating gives CAWTASYEQYF.

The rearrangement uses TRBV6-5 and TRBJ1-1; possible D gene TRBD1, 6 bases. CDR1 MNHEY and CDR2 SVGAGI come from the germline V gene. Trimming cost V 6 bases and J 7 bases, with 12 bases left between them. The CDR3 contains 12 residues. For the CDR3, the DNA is TGTGCCAGCAGGCACGGACAGTTTGAAGCTTTCTTT. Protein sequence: CASRHGQFEAFF.

CDR3 sequence reads: CASSQERGGLGQYF. In nucleotides, the CDR3 is TGCGCCAGCAGCCAAGAAAGGGGAGGCCTGGGGCAGTACTTC. V gene TRBV4-1 combines with J gene TRBJ2-7; tentatively, D is TRBD2 (6 bases). CDR1 and CDR2 from the germline V gene are MGHRA and YSYEKL. V lost 0 bases to trimming and J lost 9 bases, with 15 bases between them. The CDR3 spans 14 residues.

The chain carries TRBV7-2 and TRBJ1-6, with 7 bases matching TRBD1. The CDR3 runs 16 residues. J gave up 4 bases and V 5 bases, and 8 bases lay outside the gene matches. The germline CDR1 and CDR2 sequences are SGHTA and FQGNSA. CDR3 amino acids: CASSHGDSFYNSPLHF. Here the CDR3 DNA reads TGTGCCAGCAGCCACGGGGACAGCTTTTATAATTCACCCCTCCACTTT.

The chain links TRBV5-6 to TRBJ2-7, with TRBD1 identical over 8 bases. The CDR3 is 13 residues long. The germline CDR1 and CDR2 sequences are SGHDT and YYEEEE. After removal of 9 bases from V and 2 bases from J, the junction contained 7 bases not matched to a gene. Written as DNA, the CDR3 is TGTGCCACAAGCCAGGGGGCAACCTACGAGCAGTACTTC. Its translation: CATSQGATYEQYF.

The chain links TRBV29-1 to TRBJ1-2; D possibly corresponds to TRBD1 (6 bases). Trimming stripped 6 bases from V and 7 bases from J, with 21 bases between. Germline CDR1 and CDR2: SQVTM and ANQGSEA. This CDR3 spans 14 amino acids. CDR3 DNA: TGCAGCGTGGCTAAACAGGGTTCTGCCGCTGGCTACACCTTC. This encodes CSVAKQGSAAGYTF.

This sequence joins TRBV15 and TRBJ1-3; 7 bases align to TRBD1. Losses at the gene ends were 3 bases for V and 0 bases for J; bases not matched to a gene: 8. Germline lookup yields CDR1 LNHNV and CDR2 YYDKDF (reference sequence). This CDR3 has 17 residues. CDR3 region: CATSRGDSGISGNTIYF. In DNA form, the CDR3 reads TGTGCCACCAGCAGGGGGGACAGCGGAATCTCTGGAAACACCATATATTTT.

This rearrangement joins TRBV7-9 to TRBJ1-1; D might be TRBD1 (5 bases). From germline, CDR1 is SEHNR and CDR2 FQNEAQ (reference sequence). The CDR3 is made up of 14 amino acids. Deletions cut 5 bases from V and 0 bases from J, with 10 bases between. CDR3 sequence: CASSEGRLNTEAFF. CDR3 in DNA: TGTGCCAGCAGCGAGGGACGGTTGAACACTGAAGCTTTCTTT.

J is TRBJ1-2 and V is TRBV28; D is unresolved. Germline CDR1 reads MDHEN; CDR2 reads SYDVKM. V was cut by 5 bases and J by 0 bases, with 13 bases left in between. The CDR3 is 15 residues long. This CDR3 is CASSPLPETNYGYTF. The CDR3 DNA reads TGTGCCAGCAGTCCTCTGCCCGAAACTAACTATGGCTACACCTTC.

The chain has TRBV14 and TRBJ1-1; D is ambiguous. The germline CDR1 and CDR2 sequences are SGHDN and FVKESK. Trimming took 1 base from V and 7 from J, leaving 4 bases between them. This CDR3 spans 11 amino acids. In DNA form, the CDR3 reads TGTGCCAGCAGCCAAGCGGGTGAAGCTTTCTTT. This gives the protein CASSQAGEAFF.

CDR3 sequence reads: CASSPDVGFTDTQYF. CDR3 bases: TGCGCCAGCAGCCCGGACGTGGGTTTCACAGATACGCAGTATTTT. The chain couples TRBV5-1 to TRBJ2-3; unclear D gene. This CDR3 has 15 amino acids. Trimming cost V 4 bases and J 2 bases, with 14 bases left between them. CDR1 is SGHRS, CDR2 YFSETQ, per germline.

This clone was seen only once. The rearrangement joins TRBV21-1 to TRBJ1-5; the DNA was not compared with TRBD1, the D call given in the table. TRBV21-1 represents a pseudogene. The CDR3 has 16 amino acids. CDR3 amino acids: CASSFNRTGGTQPQHF. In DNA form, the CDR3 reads TGTGCCAGCAGCTTTAACCGAACAGGGGGAACCCAGCCCCAGCATTTT.

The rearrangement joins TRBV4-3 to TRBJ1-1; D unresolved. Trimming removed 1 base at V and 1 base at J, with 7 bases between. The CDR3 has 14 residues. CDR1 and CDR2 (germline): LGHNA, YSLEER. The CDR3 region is CASSQGPPNTEAFF. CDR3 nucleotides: TGCGCCAGCAGCCAAGGGCCGCCGAACACTGAAGCTTTCTTT.

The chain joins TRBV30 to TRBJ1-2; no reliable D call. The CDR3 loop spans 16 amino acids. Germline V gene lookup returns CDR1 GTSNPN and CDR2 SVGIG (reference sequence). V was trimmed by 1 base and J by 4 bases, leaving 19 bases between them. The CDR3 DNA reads TGTGCCTGGAGTGAGGAGGCAGGAGCGTGGGGCTATGGCTACACCTTC. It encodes CAWSEEAGAWGYGYTF.

The CDR3 DNA is TGTGCCAGCAGCTTAGTGGCAGGGTCCAACGAGCAGTACTTC. It specifies CASSLVAGSNEQYF. The chain has TRBV11-2 and TRBJ2-7, with D possibly matching TRBD1 (5 bases). The V gene's germline CDR1 is SGHAT and CDR2 FQNNGV. Trimming cost V 1 base and J 5 bases, with 12 bases left between them. The CDR3 is made up of 14 amino acids. Together with reference TRBV11-2 and TRBJ2-7, the CDR3 gives the full variable domain: EAGVAQSPRYKIIEKRQSVAFWCNPISGHATLYWYQQILGQGPKLLIQFQNNGVVDDSQLPKDRFSAERLKGVDSTLKIQPAKLEDSAVYLCASSLVAGSNEQYFGPGTRLTVT.

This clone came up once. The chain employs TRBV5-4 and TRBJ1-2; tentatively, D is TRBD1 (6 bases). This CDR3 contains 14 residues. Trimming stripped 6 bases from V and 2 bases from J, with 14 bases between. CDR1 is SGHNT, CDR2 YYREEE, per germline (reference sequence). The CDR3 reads CASTVRGGNYGYTF. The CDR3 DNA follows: TGTGCCAGCACCGTCCGAGGGGGGAACTATGGCTACACCTTC.

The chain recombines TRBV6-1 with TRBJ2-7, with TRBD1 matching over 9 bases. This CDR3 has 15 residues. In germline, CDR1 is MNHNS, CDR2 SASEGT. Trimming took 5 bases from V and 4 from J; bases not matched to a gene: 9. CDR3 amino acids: CASSNPGTGWYEQYF. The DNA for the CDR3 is TGTGCCAGCAGTAACCCCGGGACAGGGTGGTACGAGCAGTACTTC.